Listed here are 27 T cell receptor beta chains from one sample, sequenced in a study of T cell changes during pregnancy in multiple sclerosis (dated 2019 in TCRdb). Library construction relied on the immunoSEQ multiplex PCR assay. This is the immuneACCESS table as TCRdb keeps it, with only in-frame sequences that have V and J called. A part of the clones is gone; compared with another copy, unresolved V genes explain less than half, and the rest is unexplained. In all, the sample holds more than 55,000 clones, and about nine tenths of those were seen once. The ten largest account for about 2% of the sample. The source material was peripheral blood, sampled in the third trimester of pregnancy. The receptors come from a female donor in good health, enrolled as a control in a pregnancy study.

This CDR3 is CASSLTVAENQPQHF. In nucleotides, the CDR3 is TGTGCCAGCAGCTTAACGGTGGCGGAGAATCAGCCCCAGCATTTT. This chain links TRBV7-2 with TRBJ1-5; D not resolved. V was shortened by 2 bases and J by 4 bases, with 12 bases between the two germline ends. Per the germline V gene, CDR1 is SGHTA and CDR2 is FQGNSA. This CDR3 spans 15 amino acids.

J is TRBJ1-2 and V is TRBV18; TRBD1 matches at 9 bases. The CDR3 extends over 13 amino acids. Unmatched junction bases numbered 7, after V lost 2 bases and J lost 12 bases. The germline gives CDR1 KGHSH, CDR2 LQKENI. CDR3 residues: CASSPSGQGLNTF. CDR3 DNA: TGTGCCAGCTCACCAAGCGGACAGGGGTTAAACACCTTC. The entire variable domain, with the rest obtained from reference TRBV18 and TRBJ1-2, is as follows: NAGVMQNPRHLVRRRGQEARLRCSPMKGHSHVYWYRQLPEEGLKFMVYLQKENIIDESGMPKERFSAEFPKEGPSILRIQQVVRGDSAAYFCASSPSGQGLNTFGSGTRLTVV.

The CDR3 here is CASSPGGAGTDTQYF. The DNA for the CDR3 is TGTGCCAGCAGCCCGGGGGGAGCGGGCACAGATACGCAGTATTTT. This chain uses TRBV5-4 with TRBJ2-3; 7 positions agree with TRBD2. The length of the CDR3 is 15 residues. Trimming removed 4 bases from V and 1 base from J; junction bases left unmatched: 6. CDR1 and CDR2 (germline): SGHNT, YYREEE (reference sequence).

The J gene is TRBJ2-7, the V gene TRBV7-9, with TRBD1 matching over 8 bases. V shed 1 base and J 2 bases; nucleotides not matched to a gene: 4. The germline V gene encodes CDR1 SEHNR and CDR2 FQNEAQ (reference sequence). The CDR3 consists of 15 residues. This CDR3 is CASSLVGQGTYEQYF. The CDR3 DNA reads as TGTGCCAGCAGCTTAGTCGGACAGGGAACCTACGAGCAGTACTTC. Complete variable domain (other parts from reference TRBV7-9 and TRBJ2-7): DTGVSQNPRHKITKRGQNVTFRCDPISEHNRLYWYRQTLGQGPEFLTYFQNEAQLEKSRLLSDRFSAERPKGSFSTLEIQRTEQGDSAMYLCASSLVGQGTYEQYFGPGTRLTVT.

The chain employs TRBV2 and TRBJ2-1; 14 nucleotides line up with TRBD2. Losses at the gene ends were 6 bases for V and 0 bases for J; bases not matched to a gene: 7. The CDR3 has 18 amino acids. CDR1 SNHLY and CDR2 FYNNEI come from the germline V gene. CDR3 in amino acids: CASSGLAGGPSSYNEQFF. The CDR3 DNA follows: TGTGCCAGCAGCGGACTAGCGGGGGGCCCGAGCTCCTACAATGAGCAGTTCTTC.

The gene calls are TRBV5-6 and TRBJ1-4; possibly TRBD1 for D (5 bases). The CDR3 is 15 amino acids. CDR1 SGHDT and CDR2 YYEEEE come from the germline V gene. With 4 bases removed from V and 0 bases from J, the gap between germline ends came to 10 bases. For the CDR3, the DNA is TGTGCCAGCAGCCAGGGACTTACAACTAATGAAAAACTGTTTTTT. Its protein is CASSQGLTTNEKLFF.

For this clone: The junction departs from germline at one end; a sequencing error may be responsible. The chain couples TRBV9 to TRBJ1-2; the match to TRBD1 covers 8 bases. This CDR3 contains 12 residues. CDR1 is SGDLS and CDR2 is YYNGEE in the germline V gene. CDR3 region: CASSVGEDRAIF. The CDR3 DNA is TGTGCCAGCAGCGTAGGAGAGGACAGGGCCATCTTC.

This sequence joins TRBV19 and TRBJ2-1, with 8 bases that match TRBD2. The CDR3 spans 14 residues. Germline loops: CDR1 LNHDA, CDR2 SQIVND (reference sequence). Trimming took 8 bases from V and 5 from J; bases not matched to a gene: 8. The CDR3 loop reads CASGFRGGNNEQFF. CDR3 bases: TGTGCCAGTGGATTCCGGGGGGGAAACAATGAGCAGTTCTTC.

The chain recombines TRBV5-1 with TRBJ1-2, with TRBD1 matching 7 bases. The CDR3 consists of 13 residues. Looked up from germline, CDR1 is SGHRS and CDR2 is YFSETQ. V lost 4 bases and J lost 8; bases outside the gene matches: 8. CDR3 sequence (DNA): TGCGCCAGCAGCATGGGACAGCTTTTGGGCTACACCTTC. Protein: CASSMGQLLGYTF.

The gene calls are TRBV27 and TRBJ2-7; perhaps TRBD1 as D (5 bases). There are 14 residues in the CDR3. Germline V CDR1 and CDR2: MNHEY, SMNVEV (reference sequence). Trimming took off 10 bases at V and 5 bases at J, with 21 bases between the two ends. CDR3 residues: CATAGLSQGDEQYF. For the CDR3, the DNA is TGTGCCACCGCAGGGCTGAGTCAGGGCGACGAGCAGTACTTC.

The J gene is TRBJ2-2, the V gene TRBV5-1; tentative D call: TRBD2 (5 bases). CDR3 length: 12 amino acids. V was shortened by 4 bases and J by 6 bases, with 7 bases between the two germline ends. Germline loops: CDR1 SGHRS, CDR2 YFSETQ. The CDR3 DNA reads as TGCGCCAGCAGCGACGGGGCCGGGGAGCTGTTTTTT. Protein sequence: CASSDGAGELFF.

The chain is built from TRBV19 and TRBJ2-3, with 9 bases fitting TRBD1. Germline-derived CDR1 and CDR2 are LNHDA and SQIVND (reference sequence). Germline trimming cut 4 bases from V and 0 bases from J; bases unmatched to any gene: 2. This CDR3 contains 15 residues. DNA of the CDR3: TGTGCCAGTAGTACGGGACAGGGAAGCACAGATACGCAGTATTTT. Translation gives CASSTGQGSTDTQYF.

V is TRBV15 and J is TRBJ2-3, with 12 bases matching TRBD2. The CDR3 spans 17 residues. Germline V gene data show CDR1 as LNHNV and CDR2 as YYDKDF (reference sequence). V dropped 1 base and J dropped 3; count of bases not matched to a gene: 5. The CDR3 DNA reads TGTGCCACCAGCAGAGGGCTAGCGGGAGGGCGGACAGATACGCAGTATTTT. Translation gives CATSRGLAGGRTDTQYF.

The V and J genes are TRBV10-3 and TRBJ2-7; D is possibly TRBD2 (5 bases). Trimming removed 0 bases at V and 0 bases at J, with 12 bases between. The CDR3 length is 16 residues. The germline CDR1 and CDR2 sequences are ENHRY and SYGVKD. The CDR3 loop reads CAISESEGLGSYEQYF. The CDR3 region has the DNA TGTGCCATCAGTGAGTCAGAGGGTCTGGGCTCCTACGAGCAGTACTTC.

The rearrangement joins TRBV5-8 to TRBJ1-2; possibly TRBD1 for D (6 bases). V lost 5 bases, J lost 4 bases, and 18 bases lay in between. Germline-derived CDR1 and CDR2 are SGHTS and YDEGEE. This CDR3 is 15 amino acids long. The CDR3: CASRQVGGAGYGYTF. CDR3 coding DNA: TGTGCCAGCAGGCAGGTTGGGGGCGCTGGCTATGGCTACACCTTC.

This sequence joins TRBV5-1 and TRBJ1-2; the match to TRBD1 covers 12 bases. This CDR3 contains 17 residues. CDR1 and CDR2 from the germline V gene are SGHRS and YFSETQ. V lost 3 bases to trimming and J lost 8 bases; unmatched junction nucleotides: 14. The CDR3 region has the DNA TGCGCCAGCAGCTCACTCACCGCTGGGACAGGGGGCCTCGGCTACACCTTC. This encodes CASSSLTAGTGGLGYTF. Supplemented by reference TRBV5-1 and TRBJ1-2, the full variable domain reads KAGVTQTPRYLIKTRGQQVTLSCSPISGHRSVSWYQQTPGQGLQFLFEYFSETQRNKGNFPGRFSGRQFSNSRSEMNVSTLELGDSALYLCASSSLTAGTGGLGYTFGSGTRLTVV.

A single count supports this clone. The chain combines TRBV9 with TRBJ2-3; D is undetermined. The CDR3 runs 15 residues. V lost 2 bases, J lost 4 bases, and 14 bases lay in between. Germline V gives CDR1 SGDLS, CDR2 YYNGEE. The CDR3 DNA follows: TGTGCCAGCAGCGTCGAGGTGGATTGGGCAGATACGCAGTATTTT. It specifies CASSVEVDWADTQYF. The entire variable domain, with the rest obtained from reference TRBV9 and TRBJ2-3, is as follows: DSGVTQTPKHLITATGQRVTLRCSPRSGDLSVYWYQQSLDQGLQFLIQYYNGEERAKGNILERFSAQQFPDLHSELNLSSLELGDSALYFCASSVEVDWADTQYFGPGTRLTVL.

The chain has TRBV18 and TRBJ1-2; D perhaps matches TRBD1 (6 bases). CDR3 size: 14 residues. Germline V lookup: CDR1 KGHSH, CDR2 LQKENI. V was clipped by 3 bases and J by 2 bases, with 10 bases between them. The CDR3 reads CASSPYTGNYGYTF. DNA for the CDR3: TGTGCCAGCTCACCTTATACAGGGAACTATGGCTACACCTTC.

The rearrangement joins TRBV6-1 to TRBJ1-1; 7 bases map to TRBD1. The V gene end was trimmed by 6 bases and the J gene end by 0 bases; junction bases not matched to a gene: 4. The CDR3 has 14 residues. Germline values: CDR1 MNHNS, CDR2 SASEGT. In nucleotides, the CDR3 is TGTGCCAGCAGCGGGACAGTAATGAACACTGAAGCTTTCTTT. Translating it yields CASSGTVMNTEAFF.

V and J are TRBV2 and TRBJ1-1; TRBD1 might be the D (5 bases). Trimming took 8 bases from V and 2 from J, leaving 12 bases between them. Germline values: CDR1 SNHLY, CDR2 FYNNEI. This CDR3 contains 13 residues. The CDR3 reads CASGRDSNTEAFF. CDR3 nucleotide sequence: TGTGCCAGCGGAAGGGACTCAAACACTGAAGCTTTCTTT.

The chain employs TRBV5-1 and TRBJ2-1; possible D gene TRBD2, 7 bases. CDR1 and CDR2 (germline): SGHRS, YFSETQ. The CDR3 is 16 amino acids. V gave up 3 bases and J gave up 7 bases, with 20 bases separating them. The CDR3 reads CASSWLGAGVANEQFF. The CDR3 region has the DNA TGCGCCAGCAGCTGGCTGGGGGCGGGAGTTGCGAATGAGCAGTTCTTC.

The chain joins TRBV11-2 to TRBJ1-1; D possibly corresponds to TRBD1 (6 bases). Germline values: CDR1 SGHAT, CDR2 FQNNGV. V was pared by 1 base and J by 0 bases, with 9 bases between. CDR3 length: 15 amino acids. The CDR3 here is CASSLGPGVNTEAFF. The CDR3, as DNA: TGTGCCAGCAGCTTAGGGCCAGGGGTGAACACTGAAGCTTTCTTT.

The rearrangement joins TRBV7-8 to TRBJ2-7; 7 bases map to TRBD2. This CDR3 comprises 15 residues. The ends lost 2 bases at V and 2 bases at J; junction bases unmatched: 6. Germline-derived CDR1 and CDR2 are SGHVS and FQNEAQ. Written as DNA, the CDR3 is TGTGCCAGCAGCTTAATCGCGGGAGTAGCCTACGAGCAGTACTTC. It is translated as CASSLIAGVAYEQYF.

V and J are TRBV5-1 and TRBJ1-2, with TRBD1 identical over 7 bases. Trimming removed 4 bases from V and 6 bases from J; junction bases left unmatched: 3. The CDR3 has 12 amino acids. Germline V gene data show CDR1 as SGHRS and CDR2 as YFSETQ. CDR3 nucleotides: TGCGCCAGCAGCGGAACAGGGGATGGCTACACCTTC. Amino acids: CASSGTGDGYTF.

The chain is built from TRBV1 and TRBJ2-5; the table's D call TRBD2 went unverified against the DNA. TRBV1 is a documented pseudogene. The length of the CDR3 is 17 residues. CDR3 loop: CTSSQDRPSGSGETQYF. In DNA form, the CDR3 reads TGCACCAGCAGCCAAGATCGCCCTAGCGGGAGCGGAGAGACCCAGTACTTC.

The gene calls are TRBV5-1 and TRBJ2-7; maybe TRBD2 (6 bases). CDR1 SGHRS and CDR2 YFSETQ come from the germline V gene. Trimming cost V 2 bases and J 4 bases, with 13 bases left between them. This CDR3 spans 14 amino acids. The CDR3 loop reads CASSLMGLPYEQYF. CDR3 nucleotides: TGCGCCAGCAGCTTAATGGGACTCCCTTACGAGCAGTACTTC.

This clone came up once. The chain combines TRBV7-9 with TRBJ2-7; D is unclear. The CDR3 contains 14 residues. Trimming pared 3 bases from V and 0 bases from J, leaving 9 bases between. From germline, CDR1 is SEHNR and CDR2 FQNEAQ (reference sequence). This CDR3 reads CASSFGGRSYEQYF. The CDR3 nucleotides are TGTGCCAGCAGCTTTGGCGGTCGCTCCTACGAGCAGTACTTC.